The clone carrying this TCR beta chain was counted between two and nine times. Its matching antigen is unknown. The sample comes from a study of T cells after yellow fever vaccination. Overall study: Fractions of low cell number were prepared using SMART-Seq v4 Ultra Low Input. Study results and limitations: Weaker overall, the secondary response nonetheless peaked faster (day 5 versus 15). Abundant clonotypes (contaminants from the bulk population) could be present in FACS-sorted repertoires.

Production of TCR cDNA was by 5'RACE template switching, which also added a universal primer site and UMIs. One entry per CDR3 protein, called by TCRdb with MiXCR from the 5' RACE reads. The sample includes around 65,000 distinct CDR3 sequences, about 6% of them seen just once. The CDR3 is 15 amino acids. Trimming took off 4 bases at V and 3 bases at J, with 14 bases between the two ends. The germline gives CDR1 SGHRS, CDR2 YFSETQ. This chain connects TRBV5-1 to TRBJ2-1; D is unclear. This specimen consisted of CD4+ T cells sorted from PBMCs, obtained around 14 days after the first yellow fever vaccination. The receptor's source is a man younger than 30 who received the YFV17D yellow fever vaccine. This CDR3 reads CASSKGPPVYNEQFF. The CDR3, as DNA: TGCGCCAGCAGCAAGGGCCCCCCTGTCTACAATGAGCAGTTCTTC.